This TCR beta chain was retrieved from a study of T cells in Graves' hyperthyroidism and ophthalmopathy. Template material for amplifying TCR beta CDR3 regions consisted of RNA transcripts. During a first-round RT-PCR of the TCR CDR3, the HTBI primer set was used. TCRdb re-derived calls from the multiplex PCR reads in MiXCR, one entry per CDR3 protein. In the table there are more than 450,000 distinct CDR3 sequences, 15% to 20% of which are singletons. Cells are PBMCs isolated from approximately 9.2 ml of fresh blood. This clonotype came up many times. The CDR3 loop spans 15 amino acids. Trimming cost V 4 bases and J 4 bases; bases outside gene matches: 6.

The genes are TRBV12-3 or TRBV12-4 and TRBJ2-1; TRBD2 matches at 8 bases. The sample taken for sequencing was blood. This TCR came from a man aged 40-50 years with Graves' ophthalmopathy. For the CDR3, the DNA is TGTGCCAGCAGTTACCGGGAGGGCTTTTACAATGAGCAGTTCTTC. It yields the protein CASSYREGFYNEQFF.